Below, 25 T cell receptor beta chains from the same sample are listed, as sequenced in a study of blood T cell repertoires in COVID-19. Clones were sequenced by immunoSEQ multiplex PCR, and TCRdb holds only the in-frame ones, with some missing. The sample includes some 320,000 clones, about 90% of them seen just once. What was sequenced was PBMCs or T cells enriched from blood (not recorded which). The receptors originated from a woman in her fifties or sixties who had been exposed to COVID-19.

This clone was detected only a few times. The chain employs TRBV6-2 or TRBV6-3 and TRBJ2-7; D may be TRBD1 (6 bases). The CDR3 consists of 15 residues. V lost 2 bases to trimming and J lost 1 base, with 12 bases between them. Germline CDR1 and CDR2: MNHEY and SVGEGT. In nucleotides, the CDR3 is TGTGCCAGCAGTTACATTGGGGGCCATTCCTACGAGCAGTACTTC. This codes for CASSYIGGHSYEQYF.

This chain links TRBV6-4 with TRBJ1-6, with TRBD1 as a possible D gene (6 bases). The germline V gene encodes CDR1 MRHNA and CDR2 SNTAGT. V lost 2 bases and J lost 10, with 18 bases in between. CDR3 length: 16 amino acids. Written as DNA, the CDR3 is TGTGCCAGCAGTGACATTTCGGCAGGGGAAAACTCACCCCTCCACTTT. The encoded protein is CASSDISAGENSPLHF.

The J gene is TRBJ1-5, the V gene TRBV27; D not resolved. V was pared by 3 bases and J by 6 bases, with 9 bases between. The CDR3 covers 13 residues. In germline, CDR1 is MNHEY, CDR2 SMNVEV (reference sequence). In nucleotides, the CDR3 is TGTGCCAGCAGTTTGGCGGGTAGTCAGCCCCAGCATTTT. It yields the protein CASSLAGSQPQHF.

The chain couples TRBV5-6 to TRBJ2-3, with 10 nucleotides matching TRBD1. Looked up from germline, CDR1 is SGHDT and CDR2 is YYEEEE. The trim removed 0 bases at V and 2 bases at J, leaving 3 bases unmatched. The CDR3 sequence is 16 residues long. CDR3 bases: TGTGCCAGCAGCTTGGGGACAGGGGGAAACACAGATACGCAGTATTTT. This encodes CASSLGTGGNTDTQYF.

The chain carries TRBV2 and TRBJ1-4; D may be TRBD1 (6 bases). Germline V gene lookup returns CDR1 SNHLY and CDR2 FYNNEI. Trimming pared 6 bases from V and 4 bases from J, leaving 12 bases between. This CDR3 comprises 14 residues. The CDR3 protein is CASSWGGHNEKLFF. As DNA, the CDR3 is TGTGCCAGCAGCTGGGGGGGGCATAATGAAAAACTGTTTTTT.

The chain links TRBV9 to TRBJ2-1; 11 nucleotides line up with TRBD2. Germline-derived CDR1 and CDR2 are SGDLS and YYNGEE. This CDR3 region has 17 residues. The V segment lost 1 base and the J segment 0 bases; nucleotides outside the gene matches: 3. CDR3 sequence: CASSVPTSGGSYNEQFF. The CDR3 region has the DNA TGTGCCAGCAGCGTACCCACTAGCGGGGGCTCCTACAATGAGCAGTTCTTC.

V is TRBV5-4 and J is TRBJ2-7, with 10 nucleotides matching TRBD1. The V gene's germline CDR1 is SGHNT and CDR2 YYREEE (reference sequence). J lost 5 bases, V lost 4 bases, and 9 bases had no gene match. The CDR3 has 15 amino acids. In nucleotides, the CDR3 is TGTGCCAGCAGCAATACCGGGACAGGGGCCCACGAGCAGTACTTC. Its protein product is CASSNTGTGAHEQYF.

The V and J genes are TRBV7-9 and TRBJ2-2; a possible D gene is TRBD2 (5 bases). Deletions cut 2 bases from V and 6 bases from J, with 16 bases between. CDR1 is SEHNR, CDR2 FQNEAQ, per germline (reference sequence). The CDR3 consists of 16 residues. The CDR3 DNA sequence: TGTGCCAGCAGCTTATCTGTTGCTAGCTCTGCCGGGGAGCTGTTTTTT. Translation: CASSLSVASSAGELFF. The whole variable domain, remainder taken from reference TRBV7-9 and TRBJ2-2, is DTGVSQNPRHKITKRGQNVTFRCDPISEHNRLYWYRQTLGQGPEFLTYFQNEAQLEKSRLLSDRFSAERPKGSFSTLEIQRTEQGDSAMYLCASSLSVASSAGELFFGEGSRLTVL.

The chain combines TRBV29-1 with TRBJ2-1, with a weak D call TRBD2 (5 bases). V was trimmed by 6 bases and J by 2 bases, leaving 14 bases between them. Germline values: CDR1 SQVTM, CDR2 ANQGSEA. The CDR3 consists of 14 residues. The CDR3 protein is CSVVGLFAYNEQFF. CDR3 sequence (DNA): TGCAGCGTAGTTGGACTTTTCGCCTACAATGAGCAGTTCTTC.

This clone has just a few counts. V gene TRBV19 combines with J gene TRBJ1-1; D is uncertain. V shed 5 bases and J shed 8 bases, with 18 bases lying between them. Germline V gene sequence: CDR1 LNHDA, CDR2 SQIVND (reference sequence). The CDR3 has 14 amino acids. Here the CDR3 reads CASSVQGPPGEAFF. Here the CDR3 DNA reads TGTGCCAGTAGTGTACAAGGCCCCCCGGGGGAAGCTTTCTTT.

This rearrangement joins TRBV5-1 to TRBJ1-2; no reliable D call. Germline values: CDR1 SGHRS, CDR2 YFSETQ. The germline V and J ends were trimmed by 4 bases and 0 bases, with 10 bases remaining between them. The CDR3 sequence is 14 residues long. As DNA, the CDR3 is TGCGCCAGCAGCCCACTAACGACTAACTATGGCTACACCTTC. It yields the protein CASSPLTTNYGYTF.

The rearrangement links TRBV27 to TRBJ1-2, with TRBD1 matching 12 bases. Germline V gene sequence: CDR1 MNHEY, CDR2 SMNVEV (reference sequence). The V gene end was trimmed by 6 bases and the J gene end by 8 bases; junction bases not matched to a gene: 10. CDR3 length: 15 amino acids. The CDR3 sequence is CASRPPGQGARGYTF. CDR3 nucleotides: TGTGCCAGCAGACCTCCGGGACAGGGGGCAAGGGGCTACACCTTC.

This clone was detected a few times. This rearrangement joins TRBV28 to TRBJ1-2; weak D call: TRBD1 (6 bases). This CDR3 region has 13 residues. The germline V and J ends were trimmed by 6 bases and 7 bases, with 15 bases remaining between them. Germline V gene data show CDR1 as MDHEN and CDR2 as SYDVKM. This CDR3 is CASSYREPFGYTF. For the CDR3, the DNA is TGTGCCAGCAGCTACAGGGAGCCCTTTGGCTACACCTTC.

The J gene is TRBJ1-5, the V gene TRBV7-2, with a tentative D call TRBD1 (5 bases). Trimming took off 2 bases at V and 3 bases at J, with 14 bases between the two ends. CDR1 and CDR2 from the germline V gene are SGHTA and FQGNSA. The CDR3 totals 16 residues. The CDR3 spells CASSLSGGRVNQPQHF. CDR3 nucleotides: TGTGCCAGCAGCTTATCGGGGGGGAGGGTCAATCAGCCCCAGCATTTT.

The V and J genes are TRBV7-2 and TRBJ1-5; perhaps TRBD1 as D (5 bases). Germline values: CDR1 SGHTA, CDR2 FQGNSA. The V and J ends lost 1 base and 2 bases respectively, with 9 bases between them. CDR3 length: 15 residues. For the CDR3, the DNA is TGTGCCAGCAGCTTAGTTAGGGGCGGCAATCAGCCCCAGCATTTT. Translating it yields CASSLVRGGNQPQHF.

The chain joins TRBV2 to TRBJ2-1, with D possibly matching TRBD2 (6 bases). Germline V lookup: CDR1 SNHLY, CDR2 FYNNEI. This CDR3 comprises 17 residues. Deletions cut 1 base from V and 1 base from J, with 14 bases between. The chain's CDR3 is CASSEVISGRSYNEQFF. The CDR3 DNA reads TGTGCCAGCAGTGAAGTGATTAGCGGTCGATCCTACAATGAGCAGTTCTTC. The full variable domain, in which reference TRBV2 and TRBJ2-1 provide the parts outside the CDR3, is EPEVTQTPSHQVTQMGQEVILRCVPISNHLYFYWYRQILGQKVEFLVSFYNNEISEKSEIFDDQFSVERPDGSNFTLKIRSTKLEDSAMYFCASSEVISGRSYNEQFFGPGTRLTVL.

This clone was picked up a small number of times. The chain is built from TRBV4-1 and TRBJ1-2; 7 positions match TRBD1. Per the germline V gene, CDR1 is MGHRA and CDR2 is YSYEKL. V gave up 2 bases and J gave up 11 bases; unmatched junction bases: 23. CDR3 length: 18 amino acids. Here the CDR3 reads CASSQPTGDAELPMGYTF. The CDR3 region has the DNA TGCGCCAGCAGCCAACCAACAGGGGACGCAGAGCTCCCTATGGGGTACACCTTC.

This sequence joins TRBV30 and TRBJ2-7, with a weak D call TRBD2 (7 bases). The CDR3 consists of 15 residues. The germline V and J ends were trimmed by 3 bases and 7 bases, with 22 bases remaining between them. Germline loops: CDR1 GTSNPN, CDR2 SVGIG (reference sequence). CDR3 sequence reads: CAWSGQGGGPPEQYF. The DNA for the CDR3 is TGTGCCTGGAGCGGCCAAGGGGGGGGGCCCCCTGAGCAGTACTTC. Complete variable domain (other parts from reference TRBV30 and TRBJ2-7): SQTIHQWPATLVQPVGSPLSLECTVEGTSNPNLYWYRQAAGRGLQLLFYSVGIGQISSEVPQNLSASRPQDRQFILSSKKLLLSDSGFYLCAWSGQGGGPPEQYFGPGTRLTVT.

The rearrangement joins TRBV12-2 to TRBJ1-2. TRBV12-2 is marked as a pseudogene. The CDR3 sequence is 13 residues long. The CDR3 DNA reads TGTGCAAGTCGCTTTCCCTTATTCTATGGCTACACCTTC. Protein sequence: CASRFPLFYGYTF.

The V call is TRBV24-1, the J call TRBJ1-2, with D unclear. CDR1 is KGHDR and CDR2 is SFDVKD in the germline V gene. V shed 5 bases and J shed 0 bases, with 21 bases lying between them. The CDR3 is 18 residues long. The CDR3 is CATSGMVLGSGSNYGYTF. The CDR3 DNA reads TGTGCCACCAGTGGCATGGTCTTAGGCTCGGGGTCTAACTATGGCTACACCTTC.

This clone appeared a single time. In the same sample, other DNA sequences code for this CDR3. The chain couples TRBV29-1 to TRBJ2-5; 8 bases fit TRBD1. The germline CDR1 and CDR2 sequences are SQVTM and ANQGSEA. The ends lost 5 bases at V and 5 bases at J; junction bases unmatched: 4. This CDR3 is built from 12 residues. For the CDR3, the DNA is TGCAGCGTTCGACAGGGGCTTGAGACCCAGTACTTC. Its protein is CSVRQGLETQYF.

In its sample, this clone was seen a few times. The chain links TRBV27 to TRBJ2-1, with TRBD2 matching over 9 bases. V was pared by 2 bases and J by 5 bases, with 4 bases of the junction left unmatched. CDR1 is MNHEY and CDR2 is SMNVEV in the germline V gene (reference sequence). The CDR3 extends over 15 amino acids. The CDR3 sequence is CASSLGSGGNNEQFF. The CDR3 coding sequence is TGTGCCAGCAGTTTAGGTAGCGGGGGAAACAATGAGCAGTTCTTC.

This clone was detected only once. The rearrangement links TRBV28 to TRBJ2-5; 11 nucleotides match TRBD1. Germline CDR1 and CDR2: MDHEN and SYDVKM. The V gene end was trimmed by 4 bases and the J gene end by 5 bases; junction bases not matched to a gene: 6. The CDR3 runs 15 residues. CDR3 bases: TGTGCCAGCAGTTGGGACAGGGGGATTTTGGAGACCCAGTACTTC. The encoded protein is CASSWDRGILETQYF.

The chain recombines TRBV19 with TRBJ1-3; 7 bases agree with TRBD1. The trim removed 3 bases at V and 5 bases at J, leaving 7 bases unmatched. CDR3 size: 15 residues. From germline, CDR1 is LNHDA and CDR2 SQIVND (reference sequence). The CDR3 DNA follows: TGTGCCAGTAGTATTTCAGGGGGAACACGAAACACCATATATTTT. Translating gives CASSISGGTRNTIYF.

This clone was seen a few times. This chain joins TRBV5-1 and TRBJ2-7, with 9 nucleotides matching TRBD2. The CDR3 is 15 amino acids. Germline trimming cut 1 base from V and 5 bases from J; bases unmatched to any gene: 7. Per germline, CDR1 SGHRS and CDR2 YFSETQ. CDR3 in DNA: TGCGCCAGCAGCTTGACGCGGGGGGGCCAGGACGAGCAGTACTTC. As protein: CASSLTRGGQDEQYF.